This TCR beta chain was identified in a study of T cell changes during pregnancy in multiple sclerosis. V gave up 7 bases and J gave up 1 base, with 13 bases separating them. The CDR3 runs to 15 residues. CDR1 is SEHNR and CDR2 is FQNEAQ in the germline V gene (reference sequence). Assay used: immunoSEQ multiplex PCR; TCRdb lists only in-frame clones, some missing. The sample lists 50,000 to 60,000 clones; about 90% were seen once. The material sequenced was CD4+ T cells from peripheral blood mononuclear cells, taken in the second trimester of pregnancy. This clonotype was obtained from a female donor with multiple sclerosis, enrolled in a pregnancy study. This chain links TRBV7-9 with TRBJ2-2; the D gene is possibly TRBD2 (5 bases). The CDR3 protein is CASIIRGKNTGELFF. The CDR3 DNA sequence: TGTGCCAGCATCATACGGGGAAAGAACACCGGGGAGCTGTTTTTT.